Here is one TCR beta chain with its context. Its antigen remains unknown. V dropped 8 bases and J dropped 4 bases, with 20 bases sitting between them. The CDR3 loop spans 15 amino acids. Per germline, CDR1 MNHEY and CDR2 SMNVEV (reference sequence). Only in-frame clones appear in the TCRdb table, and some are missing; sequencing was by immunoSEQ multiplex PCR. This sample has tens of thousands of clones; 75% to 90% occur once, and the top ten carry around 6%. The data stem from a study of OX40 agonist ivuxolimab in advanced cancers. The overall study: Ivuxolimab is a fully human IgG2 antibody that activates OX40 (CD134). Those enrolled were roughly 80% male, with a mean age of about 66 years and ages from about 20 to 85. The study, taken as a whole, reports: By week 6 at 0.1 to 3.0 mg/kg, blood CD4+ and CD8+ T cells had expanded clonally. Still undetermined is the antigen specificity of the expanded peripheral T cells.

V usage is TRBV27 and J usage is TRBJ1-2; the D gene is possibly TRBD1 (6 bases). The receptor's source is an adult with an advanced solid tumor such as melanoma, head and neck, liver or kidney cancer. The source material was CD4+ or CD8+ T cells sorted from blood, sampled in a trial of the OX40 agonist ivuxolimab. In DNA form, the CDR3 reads TGTGCCAGCGGCTCGGGGGGGGGCGTCGGCTATGGCTACACCTTC. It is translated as CASGSGGGVGYGYTF.